A selection of T cell receptor beta chains follows, all from one sample in a study of beta chain features in type 1 diabetes. Clones were sequenced by immunoSEQ multiplex PCR, and TCRdb holds only the in-frame ones, with some missing. The repertoire has a few hundred thousand clones, 25% to 30% of them found once; the top ten carry approximately 4%. The sample comprised central memory CD4+ T cells from blood. The receptors were gathered from a man aged 30-40 years in good health. The CDR3 runs from the conserved cysteine through the conserved F or W. A D gene is named only where the DNA matches it firmly. The size entry is marked missing in some rows and otherwise reads once, few, many or a size class.

clone size: few; D gene: TRBD2; J gene: TRBJ2-3; V gene: TRBV5-4; CDR3 protein: CASSWRLAATDTQYF; CDR3 DNA: TGTGCCAGCAGCTGGCGGCTAGCGGCCACAGATACGCAGTATTTT
clone size: NA; D gene: NA; J gene: TRBJ2-4; V gene: TRBV10-2; CDR3 protein: CASTGSLAKNIQYF; CDR3 DNA: TGCGCCAGTACCGGGTCCCTAGCCAAAAACATTCAGTACTTC
clone size: once; D gene: NA; J gene: TRBJ2-7; V gene: TRBV4-2; CDR3 protein: CASSQEIPPSIYEQYF; CDR3 DNA: TGTGCCAGCAGCCAAGAAATCCCGCCGAGTATCTACGAGCAGTACTTC
clone size: NA; D gene: TRBD1; J gene: TRBJ2-7; V gene: TRBV10-3; CDR3 protein: CAIRGTAYEQYF; CDR3 DNA: TGTGCCATCAGGGGGACAGCCTACGAGCAGTACTTC
clone size: NA; D gene: TRBD2; J gene: TRBJ2-1; V gene: TRBV2; CDR3 protein: CASMGTSGINEQFF; CDR3 DNA: TGTGCCAGCATGGGAACTAGCGGGATTAATGAGCAGTTCTTC
clone size: many; D gene: NA; J gene: TRBJ2-1; V gene: TRBV7-9; CDR3 protein: CASSSNSGDEQFF; CDR3 DNA: TGTGCCAGCAGCTCCAACTCTGGGGATGAGCAGTTCTTC
clone size: NA; D gene: TRBD2; J gene: TRBJ2-7; V gene: TRBV29-1; CDR3 protein: CSTGEGNNEQYF; CDR3 DNA: TGCAGCACTGGGGAGGGGAACAACGAGCAGTACTTC
clone size: many; D gene: NA; J gene: TRBJ2-2; V gene: TRBV6-5; CDR3 protein: CASSLSRITGELFF; CDR3 DNA: TGTGCCAGCAGCCTGTCACGGATAACCGGGGAGCTGTTTTTT
clone size: NA; D gene: TRBD1; J gene: TRBJ2-7; V gene: TRBV25-1; CDR3 protein: CASSRTGWGYEQYF; CDR3 DNA: TGTGCCAGCAGTAGGACAGGGTGGGGCTACGAGCAGTACTTC
clone size: NA; D gene: NA; J gene: TRBJ2-3; V gene: TRBV5-4; CDR3 protein: CASSFLGRGPTDTQYF; CDR3 DNA: TGTGCCAGCAGCTTTCTAGGGCGGGGGCCCACAGATACGCAGTATTTT
clone size: NA; D gene: TRBD1; J gene: TRBJ2-1; V gene: TRBV2; CDR3 protein: CALLLGQGSWNEQFF; CDR3 DNA: TGTGCCTTGTTGTTGGGACAGGGGTCTTGGAATGAGCAGTTCTTC
clone size: NA; D gene: NA; J gene: TRBJ2-3; V gene: TRBV20-1; CDR3 protein: CSASGGDTQYF; CDR3 DNA: TGCAGTGCTAGTGGGGGTGATACGCAGTATTTT
clone size: NA; D gene: NA; J gene: TRBJ1-5; V gene: TRBV30; CDR3 protein: CAWSDGRGLNQPQHF; CDR3 DNA: TGTGCCTGGAGTGATGGAAGGGGCCTCAATCAGCCCCAGCATTTT
clone size: NA; D gene: NA; J gene: TRBJ2-3; V gene: TRBV10-1; CDR3 protein: CASTMDRTDTQYF; CDR3 DNA: TGCGCCAGCACCATGGACCGAACAGATACGCAGTATTTT
clone size: NA; D gene: NA; J gene: TRBJ2-5; V gene: TRBV7-9; CDR3 protein: CASSLTETQYF; CDR3 DNA: TGTGCCAGCAGCTTAACGGAGACCCAGTACTTC
clone size: NA; D gene: NA; J gene: TRBJ2-1; V gene: TRBV6-5; CDR3 protein: CASSGQQGNEQFF; CDR3 DNA: TGTGCCAGCAGTGGCCAACAGGGCAATGAGCAGTTCTTC
clone size: NA; D gene: NA; J gene: TRBJ2-1; V gene: TRBV10-1; CDR3 protein: CASSESVVNEQFF; CDR3 DNA: TGCGCCAGCAGTGAGTCGGTAGTGAATGAGCAGTTCTTC
clone size: NA; D gene: NA; J gene: TRBJ2-5; V gene: TRBV10-3; CDR3 protein: CAIRGARETQYF; CDR3 DNA: TGTGCCATCAGGGGAGCGCGAGAGACCCAGTACTTC
clone size: many; D gene: TRBD2; J gene: TRBJ2-3; V gene: TRBV28; CDR3 protein: CASGPGGTDTQYF; CDR3 DNA: TGTGCCAGCGGTCCGGGAGGTACAGATACGCAGTATTTT
clone size: NA; D gene: TRBD1; J gene: TRBJ2-5; V gene: TRBV29-1; CDR3 protein: CSVTGVGETQYF; CDR3 DNA: TGCAGCGTTACAGGGGTTGGGGAGACCCAGTACTTC
clone size: few; D gene: NA; J gene: TRBJ2-7; V gene: TRBV5-4; CDR3 protein: CASSSGQQYEQYF; CDR3 DNA: TGTGCCAGCAGTTCGGGCCAGCAGTACGAGCAGTACTTC
clone size: NA; D gene: NA; J gene: TRBJ2-5; V gene: TRBV23-1; CDR3 protein: CASSQSDLRAPRETQYF; CDR3 DNA: TGCGCCAGCAGTCAATCAGACCTCCGGGCCCCTCGAGAGACCCAGTACTTC
clone size: few; D gene: TRBD1; J gene: TRBJ2-6; V gene: TRBV5-1; CDR3 protein: CASSLQGTGANVLTF; CDR3 DNA: TGCGCCAGCAGCTTACAGGGGACCGGGGCCAACGTCCTGACTTTC
clone size: few; D gene: TRBD2; J gene: TRBJ2-2; V gene: TRBV4-3; CDR3 protein: CASSQERTSNTGELFF; CDR3 DNA: TGCGCCAGCAGCCAAGAGCGGACTAGTAACACCGGGGAGCTGTTTTTT